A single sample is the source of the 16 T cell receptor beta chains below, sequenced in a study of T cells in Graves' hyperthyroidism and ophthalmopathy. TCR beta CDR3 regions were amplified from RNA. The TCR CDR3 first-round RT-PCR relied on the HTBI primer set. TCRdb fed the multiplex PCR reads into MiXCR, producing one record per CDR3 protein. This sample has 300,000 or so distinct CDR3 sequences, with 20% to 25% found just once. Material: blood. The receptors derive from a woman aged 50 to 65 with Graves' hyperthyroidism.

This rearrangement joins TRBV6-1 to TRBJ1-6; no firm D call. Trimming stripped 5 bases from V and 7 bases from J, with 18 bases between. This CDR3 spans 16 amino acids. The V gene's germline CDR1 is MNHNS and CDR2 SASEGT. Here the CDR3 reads CASSLGRTSGNSPLHF. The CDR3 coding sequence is TGTGCCAGCAGTTTAGGACGGACCTCGGGGAATTCACCCCTCCACTTT.

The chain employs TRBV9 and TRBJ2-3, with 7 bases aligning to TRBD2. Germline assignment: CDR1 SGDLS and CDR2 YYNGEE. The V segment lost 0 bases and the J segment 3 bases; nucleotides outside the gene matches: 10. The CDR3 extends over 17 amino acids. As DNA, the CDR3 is TGTGCCAGCAGCGTAGCTCGGGGGGATCAGCCGACAGATACGCAGTATTTT. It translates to CASSVARGDQPTDTQYF.

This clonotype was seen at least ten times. CDR3 region: CASSVGGGATDTQYF. The CDR3 DNA is TGTGCCAGCAGCGTAGGCGGAGGGGCAACAGATACGCAGTATTTT. The chain couples TRBV9 to TRBJ2-3, with D possibly TRBD2 on 6 matching bases. The germline V gene has CDR1 SGDLS and CDR2 YYNGEE. The CDR3 consists of 15 residues. V was shortened by 0 bases and J by 3 bases, with 11 bases between the two germline ends. Full variable domain (outside the CDR3, taken from reference TRBV9 and TRBJ2-3): DSGVTQTPKHLITATGQRVTLRCSPRSGDLSVYWYQQSLDQGLQFLIQYYNGEERAKGNILERFSAQQFPDLHSELNLSSLELGDSALYFCASSVGGGATDTQYFGPGTRLTVL.

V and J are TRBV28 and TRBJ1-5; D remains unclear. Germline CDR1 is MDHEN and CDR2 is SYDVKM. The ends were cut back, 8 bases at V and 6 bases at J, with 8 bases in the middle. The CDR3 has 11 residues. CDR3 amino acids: CASGEGQPQHF. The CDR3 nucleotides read TGTGCCAGCGGGGAGGGTCAGCCCCAGCATTTT.

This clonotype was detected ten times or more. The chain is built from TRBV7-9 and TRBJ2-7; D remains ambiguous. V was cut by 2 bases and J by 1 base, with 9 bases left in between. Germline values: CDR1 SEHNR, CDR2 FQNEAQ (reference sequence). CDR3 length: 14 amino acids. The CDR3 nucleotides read TGTGCCAGCAGCTTACCTGACACATCCTACGAGCAGTACTTC. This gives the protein CASSLPDTSYEQYF.

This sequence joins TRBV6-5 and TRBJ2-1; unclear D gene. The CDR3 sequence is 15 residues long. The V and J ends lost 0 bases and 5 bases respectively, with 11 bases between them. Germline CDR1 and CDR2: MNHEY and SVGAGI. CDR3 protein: CASSYSGEDNNEQFF. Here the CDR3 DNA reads TGTGCCAGCAGTTACTCGGGTGAAGATAACAATGAGCAGTTCTTC.

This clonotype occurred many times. The chain's CDR3 is CASRTDRGLHYGYTF. The CDR3 bases are TGTGCCAGCAGGACGGACAGGGGACTGCACTATGGCTACACCTTC. The chain has TRBV12-3 or TRBV12-4 and TRBJ1-2; 9 bases fit TRBD1. V gave up 6 bases and J gave up 3 bases; unmatched junction bases: 8. CDR3 length: 15 residues.

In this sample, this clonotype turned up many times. The CDR3 here is CAISESAGTEAFF. The CDR3 DNA reads TGTGCCATCAGTGAGTCGGCAGGGACTGAAGCTTTCTTT. The gene calls are TRBV10-3 and TRBJ1-1, with TRBD1 as a possible D gene (5 bases). The CDR3 is made up of 13 amino acids. V lost 0 bases and J 5 bases, leaving 7 bases between the germline ends. From germline, CDR1 is ENHRY and CDR2 SYGVKD.

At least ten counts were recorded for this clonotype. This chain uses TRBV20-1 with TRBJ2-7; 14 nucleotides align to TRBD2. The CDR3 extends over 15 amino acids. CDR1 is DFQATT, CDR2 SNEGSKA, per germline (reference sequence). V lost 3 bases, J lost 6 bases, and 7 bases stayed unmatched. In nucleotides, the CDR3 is TGCAGTGCTAGGACTAGCGGGAGGGGCCGGGGCGAGCAGTACTTC. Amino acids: CSARTSGRGRGEQYF.

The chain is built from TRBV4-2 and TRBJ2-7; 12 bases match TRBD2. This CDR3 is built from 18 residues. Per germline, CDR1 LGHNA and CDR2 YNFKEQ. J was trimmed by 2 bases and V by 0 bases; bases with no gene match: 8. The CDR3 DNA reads TGTGCCAGCAGCCAAGAAACTAGCGGGGGGCGATACACCTACGAGCAGTACTTC. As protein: CASSQETSGGRYTYEQYF.

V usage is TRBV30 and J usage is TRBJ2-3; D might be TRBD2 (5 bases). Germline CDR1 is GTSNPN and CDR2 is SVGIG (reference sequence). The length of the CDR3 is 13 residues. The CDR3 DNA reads TGTGGGGGAGCGGCACTAGTCACAGATACGCAGTATTTT. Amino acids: CGGAALVTDTQYF. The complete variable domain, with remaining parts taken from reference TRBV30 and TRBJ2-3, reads SQTIHQWPATLVQPVGSPLSLECTVEGTSNPNLYWYRQAAGRGLQLLFYSVGIGQISSEVPQNLSASRPQDRQFILSSKKLLLSDSGFYLCGGAALVTDTQYFGPGTRLTVL.

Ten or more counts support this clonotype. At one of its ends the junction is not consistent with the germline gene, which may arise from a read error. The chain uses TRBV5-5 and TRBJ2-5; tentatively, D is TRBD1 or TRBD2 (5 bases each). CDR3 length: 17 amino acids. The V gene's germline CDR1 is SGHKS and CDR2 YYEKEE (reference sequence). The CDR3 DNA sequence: TGTGCCAACAGCGCAAGAACCACTGAGGGGATGGTGCAGACCCAGTACTTC. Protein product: CANSARTTEGMVQTQYF.

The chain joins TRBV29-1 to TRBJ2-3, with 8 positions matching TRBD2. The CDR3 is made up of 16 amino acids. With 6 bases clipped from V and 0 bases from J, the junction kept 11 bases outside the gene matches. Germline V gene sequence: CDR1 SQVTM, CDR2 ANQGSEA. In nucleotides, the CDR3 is TGCAGCGTGCGCGGGGTTCGGGGGGGGAGCACAGATACGCAGTATTTT. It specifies CSVRGVRGGSTDTQYF.

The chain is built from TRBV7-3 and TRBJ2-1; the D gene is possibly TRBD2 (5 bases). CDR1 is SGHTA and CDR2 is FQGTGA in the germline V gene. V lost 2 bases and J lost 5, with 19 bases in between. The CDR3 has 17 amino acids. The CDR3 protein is CASSLAPPLVKDNEQFF. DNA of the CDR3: TGTGCCAGCAGCTTAGCCCCCCCACTAGTAAAAGACAATGAGCAGTTCTTC. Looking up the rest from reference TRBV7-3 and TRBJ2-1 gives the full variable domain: GAGVSQTPSNKVTEKGKYVELRCDPISGHTALYWYRQSLGQGPEFLIYFQGTGAADDSGLPNDRFFAVRPEGSVSTLKIQRTERGDSAVYLCASSLAPPLVKDNEQFFGPGTRLTVL.

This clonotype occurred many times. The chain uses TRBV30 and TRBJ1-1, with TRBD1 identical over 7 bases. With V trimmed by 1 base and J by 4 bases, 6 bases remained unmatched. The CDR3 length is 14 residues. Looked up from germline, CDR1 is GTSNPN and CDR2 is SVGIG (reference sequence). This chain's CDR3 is CAWSGNRGSTEAFF. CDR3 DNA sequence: TGTGCCTGGAGTGGGAACAGGGGAAGCACTGAAGCTTTCTTT.

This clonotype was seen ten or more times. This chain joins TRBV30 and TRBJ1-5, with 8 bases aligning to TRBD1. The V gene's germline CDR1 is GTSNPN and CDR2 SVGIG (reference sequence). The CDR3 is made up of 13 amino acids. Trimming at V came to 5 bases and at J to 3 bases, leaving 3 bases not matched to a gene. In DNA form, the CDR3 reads TGTGCCTGGTCGACAGGGGACAATCAGCCCCAGCATTTT. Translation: CAWSTGDNQPQHF.